The T cell receptor (beta chain) described here comes from a study of Graves' ophthalmopathy and Graves' hyperthyroidism. Overall study: The collection of peripheral blood took place at initial diagnosis, before any treatment.

The CDR3 runs to 13 residues. Trimming removed 7 bases at V and 4 bases at J, with 13 bases between. Germline loops: CDR1 SGHAT, CDR2 FQNNGV. Study-wide results and limits: Appearing in blood as well were most expanded thyroid clonotypes above 0.001 frequency. Ophthalmopathy progression cases were predicted by the model with 70.59% sensitivity and 72.22% specificity.

In this sample, this clonotype turned up many times. Its antigen is undetermined. Other autoimmune diseases, uncontrolled infections, pregnancy or lactation ruled patients out of participation. RNA transcripts were the source from which TCR beta CDR3 regions were amplified. HTBI primers served in a first-round RT-PCR, which a second-round multiplex PCR followed. TCRdb fed the multiplex PCR reads into MiXCR, producing one record per CDR3 protein. The sample lists almost 400,000 distinct CDR3 sequences, around 19% occurring once. The receptor was isolated from a woman between 18 and 29 years old with Graves' ophthalmopathy. The sequenced sample consisted of peripheral blood. This sequence joins TRBV11-2 and TRBJ1-2, with no clear D. The CDR3 is CASTGHRIYGYTF. DNA of the CDR3: TGTGCCAGCACCGGTCACCGCATCTATGGCTACACCTTC.